These 8 T cell receptor beta chains were all obtained from the same sample, sequenced in a study of T cells in Graves' hyperthyroidism and ophthalmopathy. TCR beta CDR3 sequences were amplified from RNA transcripts. An initial round of RT-PCR targeting the TCR CDR3 relied on the HTBI primer set. In TCRdb, the multiplex PCR reads were re-called with MiXCR into one record per CDR3 protein. The table lists roughly 290,000 distinct CDR3 sequences, about an eighth of them singletons. Sequencing was done on a sample of blood. Receptors originate from a woman in her 30s with Graves' hyperthyroidism that later progressed to Graves' ophthalmopathy.

The V gene is TRBV11-3, the J gene TRBJ1-4; 7 bases are shared with TRBD1. Germline V lookup: CDR1 SGHNT, CDR2 YENEEA. The ends lost 6 bases at V and 8 bases at J; junction bases unmatched: 9. CDR3 length: 14 amino acids. CDR3 loop: CASSLTGAREKLFF. In DNA form, the CDR3 reads TGTGCCAGCAGTTTAACAGGGGCCAGGGAAAAACTGTTTTTT.

This clonotype showed up many times. The chain combines TRBV6-2 or TRBV6-3 with TRBJ2-7; D not certain. Trimming pared 0 bases from V and 3 bases from J, leaving 9 bases between. This CDR3 region has 14 residues. The germline V gene has CDR1 MNHEY and CDR2 SVGEGT. The CDR3 coding sequence is TGTGCCAGCAGTTACTCGGCCATCATCTACGAGCAGTACTTC. This codes for CASSYSAIIYEQYF.

This clonotype was picked up a small number of times. The chain is built from TRBV4-3 and TRBJ1-2; D is unclear. Germline CDR1 is LGHNA and CDR2 is YSLEER. The CDR3 totals 12 residues. Trimming left V 3 bases short and J 5 bases short, with 7 bases between. The CDR3 DNA reads TGCGCCAGCAGCCAGGGGTATTATGGCTACACCTTC. The encoded protein is CASSQGYYGYTF.

This clonotype was seen only a few times. The gene calls are TRBV20-1 and TRBJ2-3; 9 bases are shared with TRBD1. Germline trimming cut 5 bases from V and 5 bases from J; bases unmatched to any gene: 2. The V gene's germline CDR1 is DFQATT and CDR2 SNEGSKA (reference sequence). The CDR3 runs 12 residues. CDR3 amino acids: CSAVTGGDTQYF. DNA of the CDR3: TGCAGTGCTGTGACAGGGGGAGATACGCAGTATTTT.

In this sample, this clonotype turned up many times. The rearrangement joins TRBV20-1 to TRBJ2-3; TRBD2 might be the D (6 bases). The V gene's germline CDR1 is DFQATT and CDR2 SNEGSKA (reference sequence). There are 15 residues in the CDR3. The V and J ends lost 3 bases and 0 bases respectively, with 13 bases between them. CDR3 DNA: TGCAGTGCTAGGATTCCAGGGACTAGCACAGATACGCAGTATTTT. Its translation is CSARIPGTSTDTQYF.

The chain combines TRBV9 with TRBJ2-6; D unclear. The V and J ends lost 0 bases and 0 bases respectively, with 10 bases between them. The germline gives CDR1 SGDLS, CDR2 YYNGEE. CDR3 length: 17 amino acids. The chain's CDR3 is CASSVAGPSSGANVLTF. In DNA, the CDR3 is TGTGCCAGCAGCGTAGCGGGCCCCAGCTCTGGGGCCAACGTCCTGACTTTC.

The chain combines TRBV9 with TRBJ2-2; 11 nucleotides match TRBD2. The CDR3 covers 16 residues. J lost 7 bases, V lost 0 bases, and 5 bases had no gene match. Germline values: CDR1 SGDLS, CDR2 YYNGEE. Here the CDR3 reads CASSVGTSGYGGELFF. The DNA of the CDR3 is TGTGCCAGCAGCGTAGGGACTAGCGGGTATGGCGGGGAGCTGTTTTTT.

This clonotype was seen a few times. The chain uses TRBV25-1 and TRBJ2-1; D not certain. Trimming took off 2 bases at V and 3 bases at J, with 5 bases between the two ends. This CDR3 has 13 amino acids. Germline loops: CDR1 MGHDK, CDR2 SYGVNS. The CDR3 loop is CASSEVVYNEQFF. The CDR3 bases are TGTGCCAGCAGTGAAGTTGTCTACAATGAGCAGTTCTTC.